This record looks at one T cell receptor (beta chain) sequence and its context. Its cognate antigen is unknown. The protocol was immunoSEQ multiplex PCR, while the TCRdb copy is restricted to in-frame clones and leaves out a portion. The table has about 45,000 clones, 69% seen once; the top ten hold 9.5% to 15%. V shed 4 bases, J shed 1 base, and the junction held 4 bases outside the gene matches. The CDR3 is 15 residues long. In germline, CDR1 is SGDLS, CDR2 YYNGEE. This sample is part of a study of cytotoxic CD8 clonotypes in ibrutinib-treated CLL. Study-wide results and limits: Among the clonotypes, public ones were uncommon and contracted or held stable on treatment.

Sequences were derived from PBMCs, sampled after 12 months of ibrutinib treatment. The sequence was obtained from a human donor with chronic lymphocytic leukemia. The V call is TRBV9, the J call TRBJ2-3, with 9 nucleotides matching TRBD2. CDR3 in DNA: TGTGCCAGCAGCACTTCTAGCGGGGGCACAGATACGCAGTATTTT. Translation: CASSTSSGGTDTQYF.